This TCR beta chain was recorded in a study of T cells after yellow fever vaccination. TCRdb redid the calling of the 5' RACE reads with MiXCR, one entry per CDR3 protein. The sample contains about 580,000 distinct CDR3 sequences, less than 20% of which appear only once. This clonotype was found a few times. What it binds is not known. Study outcomes and limitations: Booster sampling recovered most clones from primary vaccination (under 97% CD4, approximately 90% CD8).

The sequencing here drew on PBMCs, taken about 5 days after the first yellow fever vaccination. The TCR was taken from a man younger than 30 who received the YFV17D yellow fever vaccine.

The CDR3 reads CASSSGGVGGGNQPQHF. The CDR3 DNA sequence: TGTGCCAGCAGCTCCGGAGGGGTCGGCGGGGGCAATCAGCCCCAGCATTTT. This sequence joins TRBV7-2 and TRBJ1-5, with D possibly being TRBD1 (5 bases). V gave up 4 bases and J gave up 2 bases, with 18 bases separating them. CDR3 length: 17 amino acids. The V gene's germline CDR1 is SGHTA and CDR2 FQGNSA.